Sequencing of this TCR beta chain was carried out in a study of OX40 agonist ivuxolimab in advanced cancers. For context, the study as a whole: The costimulatory receptor OX40 (CD134) was targeted by ivuxolimab, a fully human IgG2 agonistic monoclonal antibody. Intravenous ivuxolimab was administered to patients every 2 weeks at six dose levels: 0.01, 0.1, 0.3, 1.5, 3 and 10 mg/kg. Among the roughly 50 dose-escalation patients, some 20 had hepatocellular carcinoma, approximately 15 melanoma, 9 renal cell carcinoma and 9 head and neck cancer. A male proportion of around 80% and a mean age of approximately 60 years, ranging from about 23 to 90, were recorded for the dose-escalation cohort. Prior anti-PD-1, anti-PD-L1 or anti-CTLA-4 therapy was permitted, and checkpoint inhibitors had been received by around 39% of dose-escalation patients. Three dose-escalation patients achieved partial responses, one with hepatocellular carcinoma and two with cutaneous melanoma. The point of sequencing TCRbeta in the periphery was to test whether ivuxolimab changed TCR sequence diversity and drove clonal T-cell expansion. The monotherapy dose-escalation portion (N = 52 patients) of the phase I ivuxolimab trial is reported in the paper. Broader findings and caveats from the paper: At doses of 0.1 to 3.0 mg/kg, clonal expansion of both CD4+ and CD8+ T cells in blood was seen between baseline and week 6. After ivuxolimab, expanded clones were on average more numerous among CD8+ T cells than among CD4+ T cells. In partial responders in the 0.1-3.0 mg/kg groups, normalized peripheral clonal expansion was found to be among the lowest, especially among CD8+ T cells. Which antigens the clonally expanded peripheral T cells were specific for was not determined. Low levels of normalized T-cell clonal expansion were also seen in some patients who did not respond.

This clone has more than one count but fewer than ten. Which antigen it targets is not known. Per-base qualities were not stored, and no clone one base away is much larger. Genomic DNA was extracted from sorted cells for sequencing of the TCRbeta CDR3 region. TCRbeta CDR3 regions were sequenced using the immunoSEQ Assay. TCRdb retrieved this table from immuneACCESS and kept in-frame rearrangements only. Not all clones are present; in checked studies, unresolved V genes account for under half, and no reason is known for the remainder. A total of tens of thousands of clones appear in this sample, roughly nine tenths of them only once. The ten largest make up roughly 1.1% of the sample. From the germline V gene, CDR1 is SGHTA and CDR2 is FQGNSA. There are 14 amino acids in the CDR3, from cysteine to phenylalanine inclusive. Kept here is only the CDR3 DNA, which spans 42 bases and is read in frame from base 1. Trimming accounts for 5 bases at V and 6 bases at J, while the number of junction bases matched to no gene is 9.

Patients with a history of autoimmune disease or receiving systemic immunosuppression were excluded from the trial. Peripheral blood for TCR sequencing was collected from all dose cohorts at baseline, on cycle 4 day 1, and on cycle 7 day 1. The samples were taken from a phase I, first-in-human, multicenter, open-label dose-escalation trial of ivuxolimab. Adults with locally advanced or metastatic head and neck squamous cell, hepatocellular, melanoma or renal cell carcinoma were enrolled in the trial. Before TCR sequencing, CD4+ and CD8+ T cells were separately sorted from peripheral blood. The sequence was collected from an adult with an advanced solid tumor such as melanoma, head and neck, liver or kidney cancer. Rearrangement joined TRBV7-2 to TRBJ2-7; the central 8 bases match TRBD2. The sample here was CD4+ or CD8+ T cells sorted from blood, taken in a trial of the OX40 agonist ivuxolimab. The DNA reads TGTGCCAGCAGCCGCCGCGGGAGGAGTGGCGAGCAGTACTTC. This encodes CASSRRGRSGEQYF.